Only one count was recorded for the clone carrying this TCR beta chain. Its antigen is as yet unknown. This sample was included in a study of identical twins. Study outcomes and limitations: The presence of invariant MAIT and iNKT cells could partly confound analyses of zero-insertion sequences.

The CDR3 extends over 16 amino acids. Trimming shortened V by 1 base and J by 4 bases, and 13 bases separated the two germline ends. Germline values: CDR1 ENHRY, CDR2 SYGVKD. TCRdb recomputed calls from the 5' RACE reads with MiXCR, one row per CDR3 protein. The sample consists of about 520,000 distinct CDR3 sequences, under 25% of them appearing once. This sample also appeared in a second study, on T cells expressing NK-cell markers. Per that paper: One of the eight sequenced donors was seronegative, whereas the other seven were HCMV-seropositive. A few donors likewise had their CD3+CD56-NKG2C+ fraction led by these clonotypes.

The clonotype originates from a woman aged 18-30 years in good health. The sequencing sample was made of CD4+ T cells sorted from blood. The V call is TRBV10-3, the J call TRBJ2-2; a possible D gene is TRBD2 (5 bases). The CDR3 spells CAISEFGTGSTGELFF. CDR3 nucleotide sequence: TGTGCCATCAGTGAGTTTGGCACGGGGAGCACCGGGGAGCTGTTTTTT.